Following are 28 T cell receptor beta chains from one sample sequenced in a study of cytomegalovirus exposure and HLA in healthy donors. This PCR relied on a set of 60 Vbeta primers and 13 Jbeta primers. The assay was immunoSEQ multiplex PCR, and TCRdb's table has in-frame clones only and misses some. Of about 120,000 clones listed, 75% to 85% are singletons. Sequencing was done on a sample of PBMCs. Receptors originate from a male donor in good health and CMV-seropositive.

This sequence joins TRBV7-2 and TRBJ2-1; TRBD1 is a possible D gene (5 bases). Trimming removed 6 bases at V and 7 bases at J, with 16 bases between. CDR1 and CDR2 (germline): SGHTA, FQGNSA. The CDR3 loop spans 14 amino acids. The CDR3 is CASRLSRGGNEQFF. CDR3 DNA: TGTGCCAGCAGGCTGAGTAGGGGTGGGAATGAGCAGTTCTTC.

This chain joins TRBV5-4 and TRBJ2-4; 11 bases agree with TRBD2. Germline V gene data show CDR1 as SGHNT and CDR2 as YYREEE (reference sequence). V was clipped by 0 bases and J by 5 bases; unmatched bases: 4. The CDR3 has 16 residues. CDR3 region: CASSLGLAGSENIQYF. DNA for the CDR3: TGTGCCAGCAGCTTGGGACTAGCGGGATCGGAAAACATTCAGTACTTC.

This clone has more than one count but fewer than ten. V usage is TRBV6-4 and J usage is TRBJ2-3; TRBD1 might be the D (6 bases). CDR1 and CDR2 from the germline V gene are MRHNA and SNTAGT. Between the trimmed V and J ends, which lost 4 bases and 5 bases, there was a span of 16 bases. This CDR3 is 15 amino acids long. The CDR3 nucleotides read TGTGCCAGCAGTGTCCTAGGGGGACCTCAAGATACGCAGTATTTT. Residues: CASSVLGGPQDTQYF.

The CDR3 is CASSYSEWTSTPEQYF. In DNA form, the CDR3 reads TGTGCCAGCAGTTACTCGGAGTGGACTAGCACCCCCGAGCAGTACTTC. The V and J genes are TRBV6-6 and TRBJ2-5; the match to TRBD2 covers 8 bases. The end of the DNA is better explained by TRBJ2-7, so the J call may be wrong. The CDR3 is made up of 16 amino acids. Germline lookup yields CDR1 MNHNY and CDR2 SVGAGI (reference sequence).

CDR3 DNA: TGTGCCAGTAGTATTAGGACAGGGGAGCCTGAAGCTTTCTTT. It is translated as CASSIRTGEPEAFF. This chain links TRBV19 with TRBJ1-1; 9 bases are a match to TRBD1. Trimming cost V 3 bases and J 6 bases; bases outside gene matches: 5. The germline gives CDR1 LNHDA, CDR2 SQIVND (reference sequence). The CDR3 runs 14 residues. The entire variable domain, with the rest obtained from reference TRBV19 and TRBJ1-1, is as follows: DGGITQSPKYLFRKEGQNVTLSCEQNLNHDAMYWYRQDPGQGLRLIYYSQIVNDFQKGDIAEGYSVSREKKESFPLTVTSAQKNPTAFYLCASSIRTGEPEAFFGQGTRLTVV.

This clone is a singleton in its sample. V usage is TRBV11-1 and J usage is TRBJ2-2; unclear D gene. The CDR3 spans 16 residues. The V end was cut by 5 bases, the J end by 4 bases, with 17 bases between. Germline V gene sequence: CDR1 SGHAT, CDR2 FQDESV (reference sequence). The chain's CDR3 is CASSTGSLKSTGELFF. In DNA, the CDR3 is TGTGCCAGCAGCACCGGGTCCCTAAAGAGCACCGGGGAGCTGTTTTTT.

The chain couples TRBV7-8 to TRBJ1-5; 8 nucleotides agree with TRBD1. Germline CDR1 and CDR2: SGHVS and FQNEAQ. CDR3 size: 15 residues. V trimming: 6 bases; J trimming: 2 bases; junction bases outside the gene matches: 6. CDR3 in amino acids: CASSPGGVGNQPQHF. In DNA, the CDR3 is TGTGCCAGCAGTCCAGGGGGCGTCGGCAATCAGCCCCAGCATTTT.

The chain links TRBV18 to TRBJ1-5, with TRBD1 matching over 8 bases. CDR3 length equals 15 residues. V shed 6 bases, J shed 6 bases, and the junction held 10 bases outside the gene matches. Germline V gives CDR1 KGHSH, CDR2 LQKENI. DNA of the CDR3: TGTGCCAGCTCGCCTCCGGGACAGGCCGGTCAGCCCCAGCATTTT. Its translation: CASSPPGQAGQPQHF.

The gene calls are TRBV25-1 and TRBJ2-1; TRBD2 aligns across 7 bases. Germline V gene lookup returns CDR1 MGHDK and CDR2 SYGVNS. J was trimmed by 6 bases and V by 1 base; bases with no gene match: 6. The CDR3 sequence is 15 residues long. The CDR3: CASSEWGGKGNEQFF. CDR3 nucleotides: TGTGCCAGCAGTGAATGGGGGGGGAAAGGCAATGAGCAGTTCTTC.

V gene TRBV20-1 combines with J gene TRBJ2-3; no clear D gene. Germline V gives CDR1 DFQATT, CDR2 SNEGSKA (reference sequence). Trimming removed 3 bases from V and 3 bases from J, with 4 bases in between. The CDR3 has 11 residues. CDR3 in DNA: TGCAGTGCTAGTAGAACAGATACGCAGTATTTT. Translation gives CSASRTDTQYF.

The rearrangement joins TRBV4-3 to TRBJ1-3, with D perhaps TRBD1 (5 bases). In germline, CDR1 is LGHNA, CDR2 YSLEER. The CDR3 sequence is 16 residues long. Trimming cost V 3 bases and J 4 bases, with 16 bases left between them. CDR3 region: CASSQGRGQGGNTIYF. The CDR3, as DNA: TGCGCCAGCAGCCAGGGGAGGGGTCAGGGAGGAAACACCATATATTTT.

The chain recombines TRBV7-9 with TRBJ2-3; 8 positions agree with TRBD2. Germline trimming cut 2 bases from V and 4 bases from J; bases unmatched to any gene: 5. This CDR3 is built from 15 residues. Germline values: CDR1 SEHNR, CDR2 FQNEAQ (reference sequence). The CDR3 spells CASSLWAGRADTQYF. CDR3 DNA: TGTGCCAGCAGCTTATGGGCCGGGAGGGCAGATACGCAGTATTTT. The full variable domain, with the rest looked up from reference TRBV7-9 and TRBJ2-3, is DTGVSQNPRHKITKRGQNVTFRCDPISEHNRLYWYRQTLGQGPEFLTYFQNEAQLEKSRLLSDRFSAERPKGSFSTLEIQRTEQGDSAMYLCASSLWAGRADTQYFGPGTRLTVL.

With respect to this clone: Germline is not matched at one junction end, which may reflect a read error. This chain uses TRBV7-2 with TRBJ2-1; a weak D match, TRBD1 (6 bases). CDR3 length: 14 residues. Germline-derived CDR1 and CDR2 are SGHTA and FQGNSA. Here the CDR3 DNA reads TGTGCCAGCAGCTTAGGGGGGCCCGGGGCCGGGCAAGTCTTC. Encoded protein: CASSLGGPGAGQVF.

CDR3 protein: CASSLGRLTGANVLTF. The CDR3 coding sequence is TGTGCCAGCAGCTTGGGGCGGCTCACCGGGGCCAACGTCCTGACTTTC. The chain is built from TRBV5-6 and TRBJ2-6; D gene uncertain. The germline V and J ends were trimmed by 0 bases and 4 bases, with 11 bases remaining between them. CDR3 length equals 16 residues. The germline CDR1 and CDR2 sequences are SGHDT and YYEEEE.

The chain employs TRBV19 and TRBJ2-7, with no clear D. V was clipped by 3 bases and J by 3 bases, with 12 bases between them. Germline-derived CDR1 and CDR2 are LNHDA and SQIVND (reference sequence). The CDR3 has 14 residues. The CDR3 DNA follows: TGTGCCAGTAGTATCAATAGCAGATACTACGAGCAGTACTTC. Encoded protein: CASSINSRYYEQYF.

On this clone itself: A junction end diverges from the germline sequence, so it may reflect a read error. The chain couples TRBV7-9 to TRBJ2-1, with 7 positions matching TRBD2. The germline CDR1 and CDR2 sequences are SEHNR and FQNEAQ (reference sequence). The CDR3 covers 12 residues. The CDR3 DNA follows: TGCGCCGGGGGGAGGCAGTACAATGAGCAGTTCTTC. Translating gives CAGGRQYNEQFF.

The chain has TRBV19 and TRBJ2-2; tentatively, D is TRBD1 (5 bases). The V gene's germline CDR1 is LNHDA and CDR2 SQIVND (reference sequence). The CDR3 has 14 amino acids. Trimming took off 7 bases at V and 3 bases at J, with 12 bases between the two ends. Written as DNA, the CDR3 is TGTGCCAGTACTAAAACAGGAGACACCGGGGAGCTGTTTTTT. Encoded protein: CASTKTGDTGELFF.

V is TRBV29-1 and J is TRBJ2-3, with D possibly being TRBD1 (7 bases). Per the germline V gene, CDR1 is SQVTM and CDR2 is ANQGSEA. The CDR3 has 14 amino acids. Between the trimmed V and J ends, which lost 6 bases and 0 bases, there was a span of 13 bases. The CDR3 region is CSVAGGMSTDTQYF. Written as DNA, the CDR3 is TGCAGCGTAGCAGGGGGGATGAGCACAGATACGCAGTATTTT.

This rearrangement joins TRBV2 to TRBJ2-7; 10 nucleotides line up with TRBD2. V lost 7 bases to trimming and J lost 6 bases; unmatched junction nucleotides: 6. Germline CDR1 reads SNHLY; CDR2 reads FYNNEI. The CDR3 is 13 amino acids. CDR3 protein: CASTGTSVFEQYF. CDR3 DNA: TGTGCCAGCACCGGGACTAGCGTCTTCGAGCAGTACTTC.

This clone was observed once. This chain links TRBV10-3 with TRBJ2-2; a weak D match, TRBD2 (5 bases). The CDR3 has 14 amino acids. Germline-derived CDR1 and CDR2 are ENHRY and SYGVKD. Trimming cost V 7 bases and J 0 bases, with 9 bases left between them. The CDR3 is CAIKAEANTGELFF. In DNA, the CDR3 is TGTGCCATCAAAGCGGAGGCGAACACCGGGGAGCTGTTTTTT.

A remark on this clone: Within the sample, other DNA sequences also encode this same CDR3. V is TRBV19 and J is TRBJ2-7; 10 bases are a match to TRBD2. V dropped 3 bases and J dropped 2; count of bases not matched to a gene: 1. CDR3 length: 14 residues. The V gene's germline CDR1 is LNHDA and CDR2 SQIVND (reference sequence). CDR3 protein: CASSILAGAYEQYF. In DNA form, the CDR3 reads TGTGCCAGTAGTATCCTAGCGGGAGCCTACGAGCAGTACTTC.

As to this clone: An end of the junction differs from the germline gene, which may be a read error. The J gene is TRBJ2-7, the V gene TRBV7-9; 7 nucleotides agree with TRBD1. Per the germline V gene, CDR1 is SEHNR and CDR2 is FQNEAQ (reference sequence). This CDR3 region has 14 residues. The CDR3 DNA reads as TGTTCCAGCAGCAGCCGGGACAGTTCCTACGAGCAGTACTTC. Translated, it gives CSSSSRDSSYEQYF. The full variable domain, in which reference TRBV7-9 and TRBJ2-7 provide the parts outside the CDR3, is DTGVSQNPRHKITKRGQNVTFRCDPISEHNRLYWYRQTLGQGPEFLTYFQNEAQLEKSRLLSDRFSAERPKGSFSTLEIQRTEQGDSAMYLCSSSSRDSSYEQYFGPGTRLTVT.

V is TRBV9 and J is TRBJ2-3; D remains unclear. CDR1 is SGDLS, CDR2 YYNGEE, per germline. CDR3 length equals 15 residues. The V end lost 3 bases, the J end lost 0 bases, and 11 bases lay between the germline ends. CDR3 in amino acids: CASSGRGTSTDTQYF. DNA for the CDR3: TGTGCCAGCAGCGGGCGCGGAACTAGCACAGATACGCAGTATTTT. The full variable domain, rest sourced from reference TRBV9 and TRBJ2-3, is DSGVTQTPKHLITATGQRVTLRCSPRSGDLSVYWYQQSLDQGLQFLIQYYNGEERAKGNILERFSAQQFPDLHSELNLSSLELGDSALYFCASSGRGTSTDTQYFGPGTRLTVL.

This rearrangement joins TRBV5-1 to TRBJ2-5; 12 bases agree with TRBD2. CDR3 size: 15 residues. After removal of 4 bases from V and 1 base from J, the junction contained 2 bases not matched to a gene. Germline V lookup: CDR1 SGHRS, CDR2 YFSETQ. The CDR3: CASSRGLAGQETQYF. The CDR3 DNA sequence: TGCGCCAGCAGCCGGGGACTAGCGGGCCAAGAGACCCAGTACTTC.

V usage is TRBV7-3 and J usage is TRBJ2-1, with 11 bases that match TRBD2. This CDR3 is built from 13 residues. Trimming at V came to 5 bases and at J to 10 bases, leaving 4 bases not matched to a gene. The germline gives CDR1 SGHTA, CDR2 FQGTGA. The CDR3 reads CASSPRLAGEQFF. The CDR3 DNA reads TGTGCCAGCAGCCCGAGACTAGCGGGAGAGCAGTTCTTC.

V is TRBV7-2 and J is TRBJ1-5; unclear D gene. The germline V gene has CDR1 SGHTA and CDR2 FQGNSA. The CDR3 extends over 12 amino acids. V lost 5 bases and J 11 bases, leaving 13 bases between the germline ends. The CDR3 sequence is CASSQTGLTQHF. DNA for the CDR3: TGTGCCAGCAGCCAGACCGGACTGACCCAGCATTTT.

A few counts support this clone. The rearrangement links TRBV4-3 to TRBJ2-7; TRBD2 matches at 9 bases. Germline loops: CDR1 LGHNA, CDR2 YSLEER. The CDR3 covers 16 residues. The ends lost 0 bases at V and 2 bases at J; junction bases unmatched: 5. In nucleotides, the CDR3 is TGCGCCAGCAGCCAAGATCTGGCTAGCGGGACCTACGAGCAGTACTTC. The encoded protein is CASSQDLASGTYEQYF.

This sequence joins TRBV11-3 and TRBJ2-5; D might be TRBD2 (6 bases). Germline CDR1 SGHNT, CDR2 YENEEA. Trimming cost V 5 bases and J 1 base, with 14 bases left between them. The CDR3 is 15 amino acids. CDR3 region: CASSRFGGTQETQYF. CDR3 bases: TGTGCCAGCAGCCGATTTGGCGGGACCCAAGAGACCCAGTACTTC.